The 13 T cell receptor beta chains below all came from one sample that was sequenced in a study of monozygotic twins with inflammatory bowel disease. TCRdb reprocessed the 5' RACE reads, keeping one entry per CDR3 protein, no DNA. This repertoire includes fewer than 110,000 distinct CDR3 sequences. Material for sequencing was blood. These receptors were taken from a human donor with ulcerative colitis or Crohn's disease, or a healthy co-twin of an affected twin (not recorded which).

The chain joins TRBV30 to TRBJ2-1; TCRdb indicates TRBD2, and absent DNA this call remains unverified. CDR3 length: 14 residues. Germline CDR1 GTSNPN, CDR2 SVGIG (reference sequence). The CDR3 reads CAWSVLADYNEQFF.

The genes are TRBV9 and TRBJ2-3. CDR3 length equals 15 residues. Germline V gene sequence: CDR1 SGDLS, CDR2 YYNGEE. CDR3 residues: CASSVVQAYTDTQYF.

The chain links TRBV27 to TRBJ2-3; TCRdb designates TRBD1, a call that cannot be tested without DNA. The CDR3 runs 12 residues. In germline, CDR1 is MNHEY, CDR2 SMNVEV (reference sequence). This CDR3 reads CASKTGPDTLYF.

This chain connects TRBV12-3 or TRBV12-4 to TRBJ2-1; the D call from TCRdb, TRBD2, cannot be confirmed without DNA. The CDR3 length is 13 residues. This CDR3 is CASSLAKAGDQFF.

This sequence joins TRBV20-1 and TRBJ1-6; checking the TCRdb D call of TRBD1 is not possible without DNA. The length of the CDR3 is 13 residues. The germline V gene encodes CDR1 DFQATT and CDR2 SNEGSKA (reference sequence). CDR3 sequence: CSARGTGNSPLHF.

The CDR3 sequence: CASSLDAASGANVLTF. The chain recombines TRBV5-4 with TRBJ2-6. CDR3 length: 16 amino acids. CDR1 and CDR2 (germline): SGHNT, YYREEE (reference sequence).

CDR3 sequence: CASSTLGVSYEQYF. The chain is built from TRBV5-1 and TRBJ2-7; TCRdb calls TRBD1, which cannot be checked without DNA. This CDR3 is built from 14 residues. Germline V gene data show CDR1 as SGHRS and CDR2 as YFSETQ.

The chain recombines TRBV20-1 with TRBJ2-7; TCRdb calls TRBD2, which cannot be checked without DNA. The germline V gene has CDR1 DFQATT and CDR2 SNEGSKA (reference sequence). The CDR3 runs to 13 residues. The CDR3 protein is CSAKNPGLAEQYF.

This chain joins TRBV5-1 and TRBJ1-2; TCRdb returns TRBD1, unconfirmable since there is no DNA. CDR3 length: 14 amino acids. Germline lookup yields CDR1 SGHRS and CDR2 YFSETQ. The CDR3 protein is CASSSQGAGYGYTF.

This chain uses TRBV2 with TRBJ1-5; TCRdb names TRBD1, which stays unverified in the absence of DNA. The CDR3 runs 14 residues. Germline CDR1 is SNHLY and CDR2 is FYNNEI. The chain's CDR3 is CASSEGTGNQPQHF.

The chain employs TRBV5-1 and TRBJ2-6. CDR1 and CDR2 from the germline V gene are SGHRS and YFSETQ. CDR3 length: 16 residues. The CDR3 region is CASSLNGGSGANVLTF. Supplemented by reference TRBV5-1 and TRBJ2-6, the full variable domain reads KAGVTQTPRYLIKTRGQQVTLSCSPISGHRSVSWYQQTPGQGLQFLFEYFSETQRNKGNFPGRFSGRQFSNSRSEMNVSTLELGDSALYLCASSLNGGSGANVLTFGAGSRLTVL.

The chain recombines TRBV6-2 or TRBV6-3 with TRBJ2-1; as DNA is missing, the TRBD2 call by TCRdb cannot be tested. Germline CDR1 reads MNHEY; CDR2 reads SVGEGT. This CDR3 has 14 amino acids. The CDR3 loop reads CASSASGPGDEQFF.

The chain uses TRBV5-1 and TRBJ2-3; lacking DNA, the TRBD1 call made by TCRdb goes unchecked. CDR1 and CDR2 from the germline V gene are SGHRS and YFSETQ. This CDR3 contains 16 residues. CDR3 region: CASSEGAGQGTDTQYF. The complete variable domain, with remaining parts taken from reference TRBV5-1 and TRBJ2-3, reads KAGVTQTPRYLIKTRGQQVTLSCSPISGHRSVSWYQQTPGQGLQFLFEYFSETQRNKGNFPGRFSGRQFSNSRSEMNVSTLELGDSALYLCASSEGAGQGTDTQYFGPGTRLTVL.